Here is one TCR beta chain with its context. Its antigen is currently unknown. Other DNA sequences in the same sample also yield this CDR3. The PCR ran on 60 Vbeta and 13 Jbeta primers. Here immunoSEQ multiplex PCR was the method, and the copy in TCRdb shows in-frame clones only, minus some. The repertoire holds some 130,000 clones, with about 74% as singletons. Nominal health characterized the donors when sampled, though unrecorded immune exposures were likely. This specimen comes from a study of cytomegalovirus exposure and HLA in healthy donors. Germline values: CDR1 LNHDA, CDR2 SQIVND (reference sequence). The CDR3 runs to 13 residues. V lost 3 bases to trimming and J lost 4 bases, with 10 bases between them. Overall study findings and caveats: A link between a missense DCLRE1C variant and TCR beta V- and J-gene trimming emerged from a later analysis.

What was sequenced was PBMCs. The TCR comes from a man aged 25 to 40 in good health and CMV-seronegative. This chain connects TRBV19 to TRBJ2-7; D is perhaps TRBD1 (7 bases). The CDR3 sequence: CASSIQGGYEQYF. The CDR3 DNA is TGTGCCAGTAGTATCCAGGGGGGTTACGAGCAGTACTTC.